These 14 T cell receptor beta chains came from one sample sequenced in a study of T cell clonotyping in hematopoietic cell transplantation. Repertoires were generated with immunoSEQ multiplex PCR, while TCRdb's copy carries only in-frame clones and drops some. The sample includes about 1,800 clones, around 93% of them seen just once. Documented time point: recipient sample about 28 days before transplant, after cytoreduction. The sample here was peripheral blood mononuclear cells, taken before stem cell transplant. The receptors shown here come from a woman aged 50 to 65 with acute myeloid leukemia. Some clones in this sample may be carry-over from other donors' samples.

A single count supports this clone. The genes are TRBV11-2 and TRBJ1-2; the D gene is possibly TRBD1 (6 bases). The V end was cut by 3 bases, the J end by 1 base, with 9 bases between. CDR1 is SGHAT and CDR2 is FQNNGV in the germline V gene. The CDR3 contains 14 residues. CDR3: CASSLGTSNYGYTF. Here the CDR3 DNA reads TGTGCCAGCAGCTTGGGGACAAGTAACTATGGCTACACCTTC.

The chain recombines TRBV7-7 with TRBJ2-1, with 11 bases identical to TRBD2. Unmatched junction bases numbered 6, after V lost 1 base and J lost 4 bases. The CDR3 has 17 residues. The V gene's germline CDR1 is SSHAT and CDR2 FNYEAQ (reference sequence). CDR3: CASSLEPLAGDYNEQFF. The CDR3 DNA is TGTGCCAGCAGCTTAGAACCACTAGCGGGGGATTACAATGAGCAGTTCTTC.

The chain combines TRBV10-3 with TRBJ2-3; 10 bases map to TRBD2. Germline trimming cut 6 bases from V and 5 bases from J; bases unmatched to any gene: 5. The germline V gene encodes CDR1 ENHRY and CDR2 SYGVKD. This CDR3 comprises 14 residues. CDR3 residues: CAISIAGGIDTQYF. DNA of the CDR3: TGTGCCATCAGCATAGCGGGGGGAATAGATACGCAGTATTTT.

The chain couples TRBV5-4 to TRBJ1-2; the match to TRBD1 covers 9 bases. J was trimmed by 4 bases and V by 4 bases; bases with no gene match: 8. CDR3 size: 15 residues. CDR1 is SGHNT, CDR2 YYREEE, per germline (reference sequence). The CDR3 DNA is TGTGCCAGCAGCGGCGACAGGGGGAAGGGCTATGGCTACACCTTC. It specifies CASSGDRGKGYGYTF.

In DNA, the CDR3 is TGTGCCAGCAGCCAAGTATTGAACACTGAAGCTTTCTTT. Its protein product is CASSQVLNTEAFF. The V call is TRBV14, the J call TRBJ1-1; D remains unclear. V was trimmed by 1 base and J by 0 bases, leaving 3 bases between them. The CDR3 contains 13 residues. CDR1 is SGHDN, CDR2 FVKESK, per germline.

This chain joins TRBV5-1 and TRBJ1-4; D remains unclear. Trimming removed 0 bases from V and 0 bases from J, with 9 bases in between. CDR1 and CDR2 (germline): SGHRS, YFSETQ. This CDR3 is 16 amino acids long. The CDR3 sequence is CASSLGASATNEKLFF. The CDR3 DNA reads as TGCGCCAGCAGCTTGGGGGCCTCTGCAACTAATGAAAAACTGTTTTTT.

The genes are TRBV6-1 and TRBJ1-1; D ambiguous. CDR3 size: 14 residues. Looked up from germline, CDR1 is MNHNS and CDR2 is SASEGT. V gave up 6 bases and J gave up 4 bases, with 15 bases separating them. Here the CDR3 DNA reads TGTGCCAGCAGCCTAACTCCGATGATCACTGAAGCTTTCTTT. Protein: CASSLTPMITEAFF.

V usage is TRBV4-1 and J usage is TRBJ2-5; TRBD1 aligns across 9 bases. The DNA end is a closer match to TRBJ2-7, so the J assignment may be wrong. Per germline, CDR1 MGHRA and CDR2 YSYEKL. This CDR3 contains 15 residues. CDR3 nucleotide sequence: TGCGCCAGCTTCGGACAGGGGTCCCACTTCTACGAGCAGTACTTC. This sequence encodes CASFGQGSHFYEQYF.

The V call is TRBV4-3, the J call TRBJ2-3, with D possibly TRBD2 on 6 matching bases. The CDR3 is made up of 14 amino acids. Trimming took 0 bases from V and 8 from J, leaving 12 bases between them. From germline, CDR1 is LGHNA and CDR2 YSLEER. CDR3 loop: CASSQDAGLRTQYF. The CDR3 DNA follows: TGCGCCAGCAGCCAAGATGCGGGACTCCGTACGCAGTATTTT.

The gene calls are TRBV4-2 and TRBJ1-4, with D unclear. Looked up from germline, CDR1 is LGHNA and CDR2 is YNFKEQ. This CDR3 is built from 16 residues. Trimming took off 0 bases at V and 0 bases at J, with 8 bases between the two ends. The CDR3 reads CASSQERRATNEKLFF. The CDR3 DNA is TGTGCCAGCAGCCAAGAACGGAGAGCAACTAATGAAAAACTGTTTTTT.

This chain joins TRBV30 and TRBJ1-3, with no clear D. V lost 4 bases, J lost 0 bases, and 10 bases lay in between. Germline CDR1 GTSNPN, CDR2 SVGIG (reference sequence). This CDR3 comprises 14 residues. In nucleotides, the CDR3 is TGTGCCTGGACAGCCTTGTTCTCTGGAAACACCATATATTTT. It is translated as CAWTALFSGNTIYF. The whole variable domain, remainder taken from reference TRBV30 and TRBJ1-3, is SQTIHQWPATLVQPVGSPLSLECTVEGTSNPNLYWYRQAAGRGLQLLFYSVGIGQISSEVPQNLSASRPQDRQFILSSKKLLLSDSGFYLCAWTALFSGNTIYFGEGSWLTVV.

CDR3 region: CASSYRQGGTEAFF. CDR3 in DNA: TGTGCCAGCAGTTACCGGCAGGGGGGCACTGAAGCTTTCTTT. The V call is TRBV6-6, the J call TRBJ1-1, with 7 bases fitting TRBD1. The V and J ends lost 2 bases and 4 bases, in that order; junction bases with no gene match: 4. Germline V gene sequence: CDR1 MNHNY, CDR2 SVGAGI (reference sequence). The CDR3 length is 14 residues.

This clone was counted a single time. The chain has TRBV4-2 and TRBJ2-7, with D unclear. Germline loops: CDR1 LGHNA, CDR2 YNFKEQ. The CDR3 covers 13 residues. V was shortened by 4 bases and J by 6 bases, with 13 bases between the two germline ends. CDR3 amino acids: CASSLSPRGEQYF. The DNA of the CDR3 is TGTGCCAGCAGCCTAAGTCCCCGCGGCGAGCAGTACTTC.

The CDR3 DNA reads TGTGCCAGCAGCCTCCGACAGGGTTCCTACGAGCAGTACTTC. It is translated as CASSLRQGSYEQYF. This sequence joins TRBV11-2 and TRBJ2-7, with 7 bases matching TRBD1. CDR1 and CDR2 from the germline V gene are SGHAT and FQNNGV. The CDR3 totals 14 residues. Trimming removed 5 bases from V and 1 base from J; junction bases left unmatched: 5.